Listed below are T cell receptor beta chains from one sample, sequenced in a study of radiotherapy plus CTLA-4 blockade in lung cancer. The data were produced by immunoSEQ multiplex PCR, yet TCRdb's version contains in-frame clones alone and is incomplete. In the table there are roughly 32,000 clones, 70% of which are singletons. Sequenced material: peripheral blood, taken from a patient treated with radiotherapy plus ipilimumab. These receptors all stem from a human donor with non-small cell lung cancer who had stable disease on radiotherapy plus ipilimumab. Both conserved end residues are part of each CDR3. The order of the fields is D gene, clone size, J gene, V gene, CDR3 protein, CDR3 DNA. D genes are given only for firm matches. Some rows mark clone size as missing; the rest say once, few, many or name a class of expanded clone.

>-|-|TRBJ2-1|TRBV12-2
CASRLWPWTGGNEQFF
TGTGCAAGTCGCTTATGGCCCTGGACAGGGGGCAATGAGCAGTTCTTC
>-|-|TRBJ2-7|TRBV19
CASSSQGPSGEQYF
TGTGCCAGTAGTTCACAGGGTCCCTCGGGAGAGCAGTACTTC
>-|-|TRBJ1-4|TRBV6-1
CASTPWVNEKLFF
TGTGCCAGCACCCCGTGGGTTAATGAAAAACTGTTTTTT
>TRBD1|-|TRBJ1-1|TRBV28
CASRRQGRTEAFF
TGTGCCAGCAGGCGACAGGGGCGCACTGAAGCTTTCTTT
>-|-|TRBJ2-5|TRBV19
CASSNKETQYF
TGTGCCAGTAGTAATAAAGAGACCCAGTACTTC
>-|once|TRBJ1-4|TRBV2
CASIPGRTNEKLFF
TGTGCCAGCATTCCGGGACGAACTAATGAAAAACTGTTTTTT
>-|-|TRBJ2-7|TRBV5-4
CASSLDSFGRGGDEQYF
TGTGCCAGCAGCTTGGATTCTTTCGGCAGGGGAGGCGACGAGCAGTACTTC
>TRBD2|-|TRBJ2-7|TRBV5-4
CASSWTSGSYEQYF
TGTGCCAGCAGCTGGACTAGCGGGAGTTACGAGCAGTACTTC
>-|-|TRBJ1-1|TRBV7-9
CASSSSGAGRSVEAFF
TGTGCCAGCAGCTCGTCAGGGGCGGGTAGGTCTGTTGAAGCTTTCTTT
>-|few|TRBJ1-4|TRBV5-1
CASSLLGGEKLFF
TGCGCCAGCAGCTTGTTGGGTGGTGAAAAACTGTTTTTT
>-|-|TRBJ1-1|TRBV5-1
CASSLAPRGNTEAFF
TGCGCCAGCAGCTTGGCACCGCGGGGGAACACTGAAGCTTTCTTT
>-|-|TRBJ2-5|TRBV29-1
CSVGLNFRAKETQYF
TGCAGCGTTGGACTTAATTTTAGGGCAAAAGAGACCCAGTACTTC
>-|medium-sized|TRBJ2-1|TRBV5-1
CASSPGPTGDEQFF
TGCGCCAGCAGCCCGGGACCAACCGGCGATGAGCAGTTCTTC
>-|few|TRBJ1-4|TRBV18
CASSPVVNEKLFF
TGTGCCAGCTCACCTGTGGTAAATGAAAAACTGTTTTTT
>-|-|TRBJ2-7|TRBV2
CASSESGRGPYEQYF
TGTGCCAGCAGTGAAAGCGGCAGGGGCCCCTACGAGCAGTACTTC
>-|few|TRBJ1-1|TRBV4-1
CASSQDWPVNTEAFF
TGCGCCAGCAGCCAAGATTGGCCAGTGAACACTGAAGCTTTCTTT
>TRBD1|-|TRBJ2-3|TRBV5-1
CASSLGQGDMDTQYF
TGCGCCAGCAGCTTGGGACAGGGGGATATGGATACGCAGTATTTT
>-|-|TRBJ1-5|TRBV5-8
CASSQGSGPERSQHF
TGTGCCAGCAGCCAAGGATCTGGACCCGAGAGGTCCCAGCATTTT
>-|-|TRBJ1-1|TRBV11-2
CASSPRGGRFEAFF
TGTGCCAGCAGCCCCCGTGGAGGTCGCTTTGAAGCTTTCTTT
>TRBD2|-|TRBJ2-1|TRBV7-2
CASSLSAGNEQFF
TGTGCCAGCAGCTTATCAGCGGGGAATGAGCAGTTCTTC
>-|-|TRBJ1-2|TRBV28
CASSLLEYGYTF
TGTGCCAGCAGTTTATTGGAGTATGGCTACACCTTC
>-|-|TRBJ1-2|TRBV2
CASRVQGVYGYTF
TGTGCCAGCAGGGTACAGGGTGTCTATGGCTACACCTTC
>-|-|TRBJ2-7|TRBV28
CASSLRGRPYEQYF
TGTGCCAGCAGTTTGCGGGGGCGCCCCTACGAGCAGTACTTC
>-|-|TRBJ2-7|TRBV18
CASSPTGQTWYEQYF
TGTGCCAGCTCACCCACTGGACAGACCTGGTACGAGCAGTACTTC
>-|-|TRBJ2-7|TRBV13
CASSLGAGGISYEQYF
TGTGCCAGCAGCTTAGGCGCGGGCGGGATCTCCTACGAGCAGTACTTC
>TRBD2|-|TRBJ2-7|TRBV7-2
CASGASSGSYEQYF
TGTGCCAGCGGGGCCTCTAGCGGGAGCTACGAGCAGTACTTC
>-|-|TRBJ1-5|TRBV7-6
CASSLEQGAQPQHF
TGTGCCAGCAGCTTAGAACAGGGAGCTCAGCCCCAGCATTTT
>-|-|TRBJ1-4|TRBV5-6
CASSQDPRVVSEVCLF
TGTGCCAGCAGCCAAGACCCCAGGGTAGTCTCGGAAGTGTGCCTTTTT
>TRBD2|-|TRBJ2-7|TRBV5-1
CASSLNSGGFYEQYF
TGCGCCAGCAGCTTGAATAGCGGGGGTTTCTACGAGCAGTACTTC
>TRBD1|-|TRBJ2-7|TRBV28
CASSSTLRDRVYEQYF
TGTGCCAGCAGTTCTACTTTACGGGACAGGGTCTACGAGCAGTACTTC
>-|-|TRBJ2-1|TRBV7-2
CASSFPREKQFF
TGTGCCAGCAGTTTCCCCCGGGAGAAGCAGTTCTTC
>TRBD1|once|TRBJ2-7|TRBV6-5
CASSYSGTGANEQYF
TGTGCCAGCAGTTACTCGGGGACAGGGGCCAACGAGCAGTACTTC
>-|-|TRBJ2-7|TRBV4-1
CASSQEFQTGTGSYEQYF
TGCGCCAGCAGCCAAGAATTTCAAACCGGGACCGGGTCCTACGAGCAGTACTTC
>-|-|TRBJ1-3|TRBV5-1
CASSPRGTGSGNTIYF
TGCGCCAGCAGCCCCAGGGGTACAGGCTCTGGAAACACCATATATTTT
>-|few|TRBJ2-1|TRBV6-5
CASSDRTYNEQFF
TGTGCCAGCAGCGACAGGACCTACAATGAGCAGTTCTTC
>TRBD2|large|TRBJ2-3|TRBV6-6
CASLAGVRGNTQYF
TGTGCCAGCTTAGCGGGAGTCAGAGGGAATACGCAGTATTTT
>-|-|TRBJ2-1|TRBV7-9
CASSLRGNEQFF
TGTGCCAGCAGCTTAAGGGGCAATGAGCAGTTCTTC
>-|-|TRBJ2-7|TRBV5-1
CASSLAFGTYEQYF
TGCGCCAGCAGCTTGGCCTTCGGCACCTACGAGCAGTACTTC
>TRBD1|-|TRBJ2-7|TRBV10-3
CAISDRDSGYEQYF
TGTGCCATCAGTGACCGGGACAGTGGTTACGAGCAGTACTTC
>-|-|TRBJ2-7|TRBV6-6
CASSSGVGLGTYEQYF
TGTGCCAGCAGTTCCGGGGTAGGACTGGGGACCTACGAGCAGTACTTC
>-|-|TRBJ2-7|TRBV5-4
CASSLDRSHEQYF
TGTGCCAGCAGCTTGGACAGGTCTCACGAGCAGTACTTC
>-|-|TRBJ2-1|TRBV10-3
CAIASGQYNEQFF
TGTGCCATCGCCTCCGGACAGTACAATGAGCAGTTCTTC
>-|once|TRBJ1-1|TRBV10-3
CAISEWGADLSEAFF
TGTGCCATCAGTGAGTGGGGGGCGGACTTGAGTGAAGCTTTCTTT
>TRBD2|-|TRBJ2-5|TRBV4-2
CASSQAPGATGGETQYF
TGTGCCAGCAGCCAAGCCCCGGGGGCAACGGGAGGGGAGACCCAGTACTTC
>-|-|TRBJ2-2|TRBV7-9
CASSLPSTNTGELFF
TGTGCCAGCAGCTTACCCAGTACGAACACCGGGGAGCTGTTTTTT
>-|-|TRBJ1-4|TRBV28
CASRVGALGGNEKLFF
TGTGCCAGTAGAGTGGGGGCGTTGGGGGGTAATGAAAAACTGTTTTTT
>-|-|TRBJ1-5|TRBV30
CACQTAGITAPQHF
TGTGCCTGCCAAACGGCAGGCATAACGGCGCCCCAGCATTTT
>TRBD1|-|TRBJ2-4|TRBV15
CATSSRTGTANIQYF
TGTGCCACCAGCTCCCGGACAGGGACGGCAAACATTCAGTACTTC
>TRBD2|-|TRBJ2-1|TRBV7-3
CASSPGLGAQFF
TGTGCCAGCAGCCCGGGACTAGGAGCGCAGTTCTTC
>-|few|TRBJ1-2|TRBV6-1
CASSEHRIYGYTF
TGTGCCAGCAGTGAACACAGGATCTATGGCTACACCTTC
>-|once|TRBJ1-4|TRBV18
CASSPQGSGGRYDKLFF
TGTGCCAGCTCACCACAGGGGAGTGGGGGAAGATATGATAAACTGTTTTTT
>-|-|TRBJ1-1|TRBV18
CASTFSGANTEAFF
TGTGCCAGCACCTTCTCCGGGGCGAACACTGAAGCTTTCTTT
>TRBD1|-|TRBJ2-7|TRBV7-2
CASGWTGATYSYEQYF
TGTGCCAGCGGATGGACAGGGGCCACCTACTCCTACGAGCAGTACTTC
>TRBD2|-|TRBJ2-3|TRBV7-2
CASSLVEREPRTDTQYF
TGTGCCAGCAGCTTAGTAGAGCGGGAGCCCCGCACAGATACGCAGTATTTT
>-|few|TRBJ2-7|TRBV21-1
CASSKVNRQWYF
TGTGCCAGCAGCAAAGTTAACAGGCAATGGTACTTC